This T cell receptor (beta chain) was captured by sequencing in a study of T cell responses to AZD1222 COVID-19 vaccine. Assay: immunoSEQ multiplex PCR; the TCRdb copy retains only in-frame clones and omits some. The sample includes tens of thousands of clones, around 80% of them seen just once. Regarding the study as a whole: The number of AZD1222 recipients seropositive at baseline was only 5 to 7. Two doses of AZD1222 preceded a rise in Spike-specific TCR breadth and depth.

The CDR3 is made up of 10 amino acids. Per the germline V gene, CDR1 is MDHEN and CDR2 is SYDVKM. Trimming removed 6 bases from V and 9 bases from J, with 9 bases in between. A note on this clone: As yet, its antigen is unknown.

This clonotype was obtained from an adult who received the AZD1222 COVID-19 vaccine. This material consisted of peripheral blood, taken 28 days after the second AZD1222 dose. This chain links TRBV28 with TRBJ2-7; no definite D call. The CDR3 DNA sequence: TGTGCCAGCAGGGCAGCAGTGCAGTACTTC. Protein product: CASRAAVQYF.